This T cell receptor (beta chain) was recorded in a study of control samples from healthy donors and cancer patients (dated by TCRdb to 2018 to 2021). To note about this clone: This clone's antigen is unknown. No quality values exist for individual bases; no much larger clone is one base distant.

Library prep was done by the immunoSEQ multiplex PCR assay. Imported from immuneACCESS, the table was reduced by TCRdb to in-frame sequences with V and J called. These copies leave out some clones; in studies compared against another copy, an unresolved V gene accounts for under half, and the cause of the remainder is not known. The sample has 95,000 to 150,000 clones on record, approximately 92% of them singletons. Clones ranked in the top ten supply approximately 0.58% of the sample. The CDR3 runs 14 amino acids, cysteine and phenylalanine included. Only the CDR3 DNA stays, 42 bases, in frame from base 1. CDR1 WSHSY and CDR2 SAAADI were looked up in the germline V gene. At the junction V is shortened by 6 bases and J by 0 bases; bases outside the gene matches: 4.

The receptor's source is a man at least 80 years old with head and neck cancer. Sample: PBMCs. The chain uses TRBV10-2 and TRBJ2-7, with 8 bases aligning to TRBD1. This receptor carries the CDR3 CASRAGTGSYEQYF. The nucleotide sequence is given as TGCGCCAGCAGGGCCGGGACAGGCTCCTACGAGCAGTACTTC.